These 16 T cell receptor beta chains came from one sample sequenced in a study of cytomegalovirus exposure and HLA in healthy donors. Researchers ran the PCR with 60 Vbeta and 13 Jbeta primers. Libraries were prepared by immunoSEQ multiplex PCR; TCRdb keeps only in-frame clonotypes and omits some of them. The sample contains 100,000 to 150,000 clones, 73% of which appear only once. Sample: PBMCs. These receptors came from a woman in her 40s in good health and CMV-seropositive.

This chain connects TRBV9 to TRBJ1-1; D unclear. The CDR3 covers 13 residues. The germline gives CDR1 SGDLS, CDR2 YYNGEE. The V end was cut by 0 bases, the J end by 2 bases, with 5 bases between. The CDR3: CASSVGPNTEAFF. The CDR3 DNA reads TGTGCCAGCAGCGTAGGGCCCAACACTGAAGCTTTCTTT.

The chain uses TRBV7-2 and TRBJ1-1; TRBD1 might be the D (6 bases). Germline V lookup: CDR1 SGHTA, CDR2 FQGNSA. Trimming removed 5 bases at V and 2 bases at J, with 12 bases between. The CDR3 loop spans 14 amino acids. CDR3 region: CASSEYRENTEAFF. In DNA, the CDR3 is TGTGCCAGCAGCGAATACAGGGAAAACACTGAAGCTTTCTTT.

The chain is built from TRBV6-5 and TRBJ1-5; TRBD1 is a possible D gene (5 bases). V lost 3 bases and J lost 4, with 13 bases in between. This CDR3 contains 15 residues. Germline CDR1 MNHEY, CDR2 SVGAGI. In DNA, the CDR3 is TGTGCCAGCAGTTATCGGGGGGGGTCGAATCAGCCCCAGCATTTT. Its translation is CASSYRGGSNQPQHF.

The chain uses TRBV19 and TRBJ1-6; D not certain. CDR1 is LNHDA and CDR2 is SQIVND in the germline V gene (reference sequence). V dropped 3 bases and J dropped 6 bases, with 9 bases sitting between them. The CDR3 has 14 residues. CDR3 bases: TGTGCCAGTAGTATTGTGGGCTTTAATTCACCCCTCCACTTT. This gives the protein CASSIVGFNSPLHF.

This chain links TRBV2 with TRBJ1-1; 9 bases align to TRBD1. Trimming took 6 bases from V and 0 from J; bases not matched to a gene: 11. The germline CDR1 and CDR2 sequences are SNHLY and FYNNEI. The CDR3 length is 17 residues. The CDR3 DNA sequence: TGTGCCAGCAGCCTGGGGGGACAGGGCAATATGAACACTGAAGCTTTCTTT. It codes for CASSLGGQGNMNTEAFF. Full variable domain (outside the CDR3, taken from reference TRBV2 and TRBJ1-1): EPEVTQTPSHQVTQMGQEVILRCVPISNHLYFYWYRQILGQKVEFLVSFYNNEISEKSEIFDDQFSVERPDGSNFTLKIRSTKLEDSAMYFCASSLGGQGNMNTEAFFGQGTRLTVV.

The chain couples TRBV27 to TRBJ2-1, with 11 bases fitting TRBD2. This CDR3 spans 17 amino acids. V shed 3 bases and J 6 bases; nucleotides not matched to a gene: 10. The germline CDR1 and CDR2 sequences are MNHEY and SMNVEV (reference sequence). CDR3 sequence: CASSLGIAGGPRNEQFF. In DNA form, the CDR3 reads TGTGCCAGCAGTTTGGGGATAGCGGGGGGGCCACGCAATGAGCAGTTCTTC.

The V gene is TRBV7-2, the J gene TRBJ2-7; no firm D call. CDR3 length equals 13 residues. The germline CDR1 and CDR2 sequences are SGHTA and FQGNSA. V was shortened by 1 base and J by 1 base, with 5 bases between the two germline ends. This CDR3 is CASSLGVSYEQYF. For the CDR3, the DNA is TGTGCCAGCAGCTTAGGAGTTTCCTACGAGCAGTACTTC.

The gene calls are TRBV30 and TRBJ2-2, with 7 bases that match TRBD1. The CDR3 consists of 13 residues. Germline CDR1 reads GTSNPN; CDR2 reads SVGIG (reference sequence). The trim removed 3 bases at V and 4 bases at J, leaving 2 bases unmatched. The CDR3 bases are TGTGCCTGGAGGGGACAGACCACCGGGGAGCTGTTTTTT. It specifies CAWRGQTTGELFF.

J is TRBJ1-1 and V is TRBV19, with D perhaps TRBD1 (6 bases). The CDR3 spans 14 residues. V lost 8 bases and J 0 bases, leaving 13 bases between the germline ends. CDR1 is LNHDA and CDR2 is SQIVND in the germline V gene (reference sequence). CDR3 nucleotides: TGTGCCAGTTTATCGACAGGCATGAACACTGAAGCTTTCTTT. It specifies CASLSTGMNTEAFF.

This clone has just a few counts. V is TRBV28 and J is TRBJ2-3; 9 bases line up with TRBD2. Germline V gives CDR1 MDHEN, CDR2 SYDVKM. V shed 3 bases, J shed 7 bases, and the junction held 11 bases outside the gene matches. The CDR3 covers 16 residues. The CDR3 coding sequence is TGTGCCAGCAGTTTGGGGGGTAGCGGGGGTTTTAATACGCAGTATTTT. Translation gives CASSLGGSGGFNTQYF.

Points on this clone: The same CDR3 can be traced to other DNA sequences in this sample. This chain connects TRBV7-9 to TRBJ1-1, with 7 nucleotides matching TRBD1. Germline V gene data show CDR1 as SEHNR and CDR2 as FQNEAQ (reference sequence). The CDR3 runs 13 residues. The junction had 1 base not matched to a gene; V was cut back by 2 bases and J by 4 bases. The CDR3: CASSLQGGTEAFF. Here the CDR3 DNA reads TGTGCCAGCAGCTTACAGGGGGGCACTGAAGCTTTCTTT.

The chain couples TRBV5-5 to TRBJ1-3; weak D call: TRBD1 (5 bases). Germline CDR1 and CDR2: SGHKS and YYEKEE (reference sequence). V was shortened by 3 bases and J by 4 bases, with 17 bases between the two germline ends. CDR3 length equals 16 residues. In DNA, the CDR3 is TGTGCCAGCAGCTCCCTCCCAGACAGTAGCGGAAACACCATATATTTT. It specifies CASSSLPDSSGNTIYF.

On this clone: Sequence at one end of the junction differs from germline and may be a read error. This rearrangement joins TRBV7-9 to TRBJ1-1; 8 bases are a match to TRBD1. Germline V lookup: CDR1 SEHNR, CDR2 FQNEAQ (reference sequence). The CDR3 consists of 13 residues. CDR3 sequence reads: CSSSFQGATEAFF. The DNA of the CDR3 is TGTTCCAGCAGCTTTCAGGGGGCGACTGAAGCTTTCTTT.

This sequence joins TRBV6-5 and TRBJ2-2; 7 bases fit TRBD1. This CDR3 has 13 amino acids. CDR1 MNHEY and CDR2 SVGAGI come from the germline V gene. With V trimmed by 5 bases and J by 4 bases, 1 base remained unmatched. The CDR3 loop reads CASSRTGTGELFF. For the CDR3, the DNA is TGTGCCAGCAGTCGGACAGGCACCGGGGAGCTGTTTTTT.

The chain carries TRBV5-1 and TRBJ2-1, with D perhaps matching TRBD2 (6 bases). This CDR3 has 14 amino acids. The germline CDR1 and CDR2 sequences are SGHRS and YFSETQ. Deletions cut 9 bases from V and 10 bases from J, with 23 bases between. In DNA, the CDR3 is TGCGCCACCACACAAGGAGGGGCGTACGGAGAGCAGTTCTTC. It codes for CATTQGGAYGEQFF.

The genes are TRBV7-6 and TRBJ2-7; 7 bases are shared with TRBD1. Trimming took 5 bases from V and 2 from J; bases not matched to a gene: 6. The V gene's germline CDR1 is SGHVS and CDR2 FNYEAQ. The CDR3 has 14 residues. CDR3 in amino acids: CASSRDSVAYEQYF. CDR3 in DNA: TGTGCCAGCAGCCGGGACAGTGTAGCCTACGAGCAGTACTTC.